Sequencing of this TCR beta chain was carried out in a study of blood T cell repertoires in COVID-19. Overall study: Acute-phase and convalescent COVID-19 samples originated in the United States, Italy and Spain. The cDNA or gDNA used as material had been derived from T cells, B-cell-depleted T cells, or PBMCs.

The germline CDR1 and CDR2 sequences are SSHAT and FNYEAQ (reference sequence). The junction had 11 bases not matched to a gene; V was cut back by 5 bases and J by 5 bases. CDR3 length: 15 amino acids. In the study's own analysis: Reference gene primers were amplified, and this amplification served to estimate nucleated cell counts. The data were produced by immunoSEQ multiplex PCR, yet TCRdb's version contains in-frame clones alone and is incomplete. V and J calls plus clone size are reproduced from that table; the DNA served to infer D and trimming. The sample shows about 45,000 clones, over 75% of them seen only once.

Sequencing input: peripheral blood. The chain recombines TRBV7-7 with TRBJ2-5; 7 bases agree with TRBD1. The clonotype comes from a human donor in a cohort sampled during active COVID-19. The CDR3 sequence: CASSQLGTVVETQYF. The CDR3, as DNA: TGTGCCAGCAGCCAGCTTGGGACAGTCGTGGAGACCCAGTACTTC.